This T cell receptor (beta chain) originates from a study of cytomegalovirus exposure and HLA in healthy donors. Germline values: CDR1 SNHLY, CDR2 FYNNEI. V lost 7 bases, J lost 4 bases, and 16 bases lay in between. CDR3 length: 15 amino acids. PCR primers comprised 60 Vbeta and 13 Jbeta primers. The table came from immunoSEQ multiplex PCR; TCRdb's copy has only in-frame clones and leaves some out. In all, the sample yields 150,000 to 200,000 clones. This receptor was taken from a man aged 25-45 years in good health and CMV-seronegative. The specimen sequenced was PBMCs. The chain is built from TRBV2 and TRBJ2-2; tentatively, D is TRBD2 (6 bases). This CDR3 reads CASMRLSGSTGELFF. CDR3 nucleotides: TGTGCCAGCATGCGACTATCCGGGAGCACCGGGGAGCTGTTTTTT.